Following are 26 T cell receptor beta chains from one sample sequenced in a study of T-cell reconstitution after alpha-beta-depleted transplantation in children (dated by TCRdb to about 2016). Libraries were constructed by PCR. Sequenced on an Illumina HiSeq 2500. Molecular barcoding was employed in the preparation of TCR libraries, with unique molecular identifiers being used to normalize TCRbeta repertoire quantification. The public reads were quality trimmed at Q25 with fastp and then assembled into clones with MiXCR by TCRdb, keeping productive beta chains. Records with the same CDR3 protein are collapsed into one entry carrying the most frequent genes and DNA. Across this sample there are nearly 250,000 distinct CDR3 sequences, with approximately 8% seen only once. Of the sample, almost 6.5% is held by the ten largest clones. The treatment or condition label on this specimen signifies: allogeneic hematopoietic cell transplantation with graft depleted of TCRalphabeta T cells and CD19 B cells.

Sequences were derived from PBMCs, mostly from graft donor cells, sampled 180 days after TCRalphabeta/CD19-depleted stem cell transplant. The origin of the receptors is a male patient aged 10-17 years who had a stem cell transplant for acute lymphoblastic leukemia, so the T cells may come from the graft donor.

This clonotype was detected ten times or more. V and J are TRBV2 and TRBJ1-2; 8 bases align to TRBD1. The CDR3 consists of 13 residues. V shed 10 bases and J 2 bases; nucleotides not matched to a gene: 6. Per the germline V gene, CDR1 is SNHLY and CDR2 is FYNNEI. The CDR3 DNA reads TGTGCCACCTATGGACAGGGAAACTATGGCTACACCTTC. This encodes CATYGQGNYGYTF.

This sequence joins TRBV29-1 and TRBJ2-7; D is unresolved. Germline V CDR1 and CDR2: SQVTM, ANQGSEA. Trimming took off 0 bases at V and 0 bases at J, with 12 bases between the two ends. CDR3 length: 15 amino acids. The CDR3 sequence is CSVEDRSLSSYEQYF. CDR3 bases: TGCAGCGTTGAAGATCGCTCCCTGAGCTCCTACGAGCAGTACTTC.

This clonotype was observed a few times. The chain joins TRBV9 to TRBJ2-1, with D perhaps matching TRBD1 (6 bases). The CDR3 spans 14 residues. Trimming stripped 3 bases from V and 2 bases from J, with 9 bases between. Germline V gene data show CDR1 as SGDLS and CDR2 as YYNGEE. The CDR3 spells CASSAQGPYNEQFF. The CDR3 DNA reads as TGTGCCAGCAGCGCCCAGGGGCCCTACAATGAGCAGTTCTTC.

This clonotype occurred many times. The DNA is left out, because the CDR3 cannot be placed on it with certainty; the CDR3 is given as TCRdb lists it. The rearrangement links TRBV7-9 to TRBJ2-5; the table's TRBD1 call for D was not verified on the DNA. From germline, CDR1 is SEHNR and CDR2 FQNEAQ (reference sequence). Both ends counted, the CDR3 spans 21 residues. CDR3 residues: CASSLGGPVGPSTSPRGTQYF.

This clonotype was counted only a few times. V gene TRBV19 combines with J gene TRBJ1-2, with D tentatively TRBD1 (6 bases). CDR1 is LNHDA and CDR2 is SQIVND in the germline V gene (reference sequence). The V gene lost 1 base and the J gene lost 6 bases, with 15 bases spanning the gap. CDR3 length: 15 amino acids. The CDR3 loop is CASSIAGGENHGYTF. The CDR3 DNA follows: TGTGCCAGTAGTATAGCGGGGGGCGAGAATCATGGCTACACCTTC.

This clonotype was detected ten times or more. The rearrangement uses TRBV4-1 and TRBJ2-2; 7 positions agree with TRBD1. Germline V gives CDR1 MGHRA, CDR2 YSYEKL. Trimming at V came to 4 bases and at J to 5 bases, leaving 10 bases not matched to a gene. CDR3 size: 16 residues. The CDR3 loop is CASSLTPGTETGELFF. CDR3 DNA sequence: TGCGCCAGCAGCCTCACCCCCGGGACAGAGACCGGGGAGCTGTTTTTT.

There are many counts of this clonotype. This chain joins TRBV5-5 and TRBJ1-6, with D possibly matching TRBD1 (5 bases). CDR3 length equals 14 residues. Germline CDR1 is SGHKS and CDR2 is YYEKEE (reference sequence). V dropped 4 bases and J dropped 6 bases, with 11 bases sitting between them. This chain's CDR3 is CASSTGLINSPLHF. The CDR3 nucleotides are TGTGCCAGCAGCACGGGACTGATTAATTCACCCCTCCACTTT.

This clonotype has at least ten counts. The chain links TRBV5-5 to TRBJ2-7, with D perhaps matching TRBD1 (5 bases). Trimming took off 1 base at V and 1 base at J, with 18 bases between the two ends. The CDR3 is 17 residues long. The V gene's germline CDR1 is SGHKS and CDR2 YYEKEE (reference sequence). CDR3 DNA sequence: TGTGCCAGCAGCTTGTGGCTCAGGGCCGAAGGGTCCTACGAGCAGTACTTC. It is translated as CASSLWLRAEGSYEQYF.

This clonotype was recorded many times. This sequence joins TRBV6-2 or TRBV6-3 and TRBJ2-7; the match to TRBD2 covers 12 bases. Germline lookup yields CDR1 MNHEY and CDR2 SVGEGT. J lost 6 bases, V lost 6 bases, and 6 bases had no gene match. CDR3 size: 14 residues. Written as DNA, the CDR3 is TGTGCCAGCAGAAAGACTAGCGGGGGTGGCGAGCAGTACTTC. This translates into CASRKTSGGGEQYF.

J is TRBJ2-7 and V is TRBV7-8, with 7 bases fitting TRBD2. This CDR3 spans 14 amino acids. Germline V gene data show CDR1 as SGHVS and CDR2 as FQNEAQ. V was pared by 4 bases and J by 6 bases, with 9 bases of the junction left unmatched. The CDR3 spells CASSSLAAGAEQYF. The CDR3 nucleotides are TGTGCCAGCAGCTCGCTGGCGGCGGGAGCCGAGCAGTACTTC.

The V gene is TRBV6-5, the J gene TRBJ2-7, with 9 bases lining up with TRBD1. V lost 0 bases, J lost 2 bases, and 2 bases stayed unmatched. Germline CDR1 is MNHEY and CDR2 is SVGAGI. The CDR3 totals 15 residues. The CDR3 sequence is CASSYSYRGPYEQYF. CDR3 DNA sequence: TGTGCCAGCAGTTACTCGTACAGGGGGCCCTACGAGCAGTACTTC.

The rearrangement links TRBV20-1 to TRBJ1-5; 8 bases are a match to TRBD1. The CDR3 loop spans 14 amino acids. Trimming at V came to 3 bases and at J to 10 bases, leaving 11 bases not matched to a gene. The germline CDR1 and CDR2 sequences are DFQATT and SNEGSKA (reference sequence). CDR3: CSASVQGGSPPQHF. Written as DNA, the CDR3 is TGCAGTGCTAGCGTACAGGGGGGGTCCCCCCCCCAGCATTTT.

This clonotype came up many times. This sequence joins TRBV6-5 and TRBJ2-5, with D possibly TRBD2 on 5 matching bases. From germline, CDR1 is MNHEY and CDR2 SVGAGI. Trimming left V 0 bases short and J 1 base short, with 9 bases between. CDR3 length equals 15 residues. CDR3 coding DNA: TGTGCCAGCAGTTACTCCGGGGTAATCCAAGAGACCCAGTACTTC. Its translation is CASSYSGVIQETQYF.

At least ten counts were recorded for this clonotype. The CDR3 protein is CSAREPWGYTF. The CDR3 DNA sequence: TGCAGTGCTAGAGAGCCCTGGGGCTACACCTTC. This chain joins TRBV20-1 and TRBJ1-2; the D is unclear. V gave up 0 bases and J gave up 8 bases, with 7 bases separating them. The CDR3 spans 11 residues. Germline CDR1 is DFQATT and CDR2 is SNEGSKA (reference sequence).

This clonotype was counted many times. The rearrangement joins TRBV14 to TRBJ2-2; the D is unclear. The ends were cut back, 4 bases at V and 3 bases at J, with 9 bases in the middle. The CDR3 is made up of 14 amino acids. CDR1 and CDR2 (germline): SGHDN, FVKESK. The CDR3, as DNA: TGTGCCAGCAGCCGAGCAGTCCACACCGGGGAGCTGTTTTTT. This codes for CASSRAVHTGELFF.

This chain uses TRBV5-6 with TRBJ2-7, with D tentatively TRBD1 (6 bases). CDR1 and CDR2 from the germline V gene are SGHDT and YYEEEE. CDR3 length equals 12 residues. Trimming removed 10 bases from V and 5 bases from J, with 16 bases in between. The CDR3 DNA follows: TGTGCCCCCACCCAGGGGTTCAACGAGCAGTACTTC. It specifies CAPTQGFNEQYF.

This clonotype was counted ten times or more. This CDR3 reads CASSPRLAITGELFF. The CDR3 DNA sequence: TGTGCCAGCAGCCCTCGACTAGCAATCACCGGGGAGCTGTTTTTT. This sequence joins TRBV9 and TRBJ2-2; 7 bases are shared with TRBD2. The CDR3 is 15 amino acids. The junction had 7 bases not matched to a gene; V was cut back by 4 bases and J by 4 bases. Germline V lookup: CDR1 SGDLS, CDR2 YYNGEE.

This clonotype was detected a few times. V gene TRBV7-9 combines with J gene TRBJ2-7; tentatively, D is TRBD2 (5 bases). This CDR3 spans 14 amino acids. Germline CDR1 and CDR2: SEHNR and FQNEAQ (reference sequence). Trimming took 5 bases from V and 2 from J, leaving 13 bases between them. The CDR3 DNA follows: TGTGCCAGCAGCCCCCGTGACTACACCTACGAGCAGTACTTC. Translation gives CASSPRDYTYEQYF.

This clonotype was detected ten times or more. V and J are TRBV29-1 and TRBJ2-5, with a weak D call TRBD2 (6 bases). Trimming cost V 3 bases and J 0 bases, with 8 bases left between them. Germline-derived CDR1 and CDR2 are SQVTM and ANQGSEA. This CDR3 contains 13 residues. CDR3 sequence reads: CSVDGGNQETQYF. In nucleotides, the CDR3 is TGCAGCGTTGACGGGGGTAACCAAGAGACCCAGTACTTC. The full variable domain, completed using reference TRBV29-1 and TRBJ2-5, is SAVISQKPSRDICQRGTSLTIQCQVDSQVTMMFWYRQQPGQSLTLIATANQGSEATYESGFVIDKFPISRPNLTFSTLTVSNMSPEDSSIYLCSVDGGNQETQYFGPGTRLLVL.

This chain links TRBV10-1 with TRBJ2-1, with 8 bases that match TRBD2. The germline gives CDR1 WNHNN, CDR2 SYGVQD (reference sequence). The V segment lost 3 bases and the J segment 7 bases; nucleotides outside the gene matches: 2. The CDR3 has 13 amino acids. CDR3 amino acids: CASSDQRENEQFF. The CDR3 region has the DNA TGCGCCAGCAGTGATCAGCGGGAGAATGAGCAGTTCTTC.

This clonotype came up many times. V usage is TRBV7-9 and J usage is TRBJ2-7, with D unclear. Germline-derived CDR1 and CDR2 are SEHNR and FQNEAQ (reference sequence). The CDR3 covers 12 residues. V lost 3 bases to trimming and J lost 7 bases, with 10 bases between them. The CDR3 spells CASSFAVLEQYF. In DNA, the CDR3 is TGTGCCAGCAGCTTCGCGGTCTTGGAGCAGTACTTC.

The chain couples TRBV6-2 or TRBV6-3 to TRBJ2-7; no clear D. Germline V gene data show CDR1 as MNHEY and CDR2 as SVGEGT. V gave up 7 bases and J gave up 5 bases, with 15 bases separating them. The CDR3 is made up of 13 amino acids. CDR3: CASTHPSEHEQYF. The CDR3 DNA is TGTGCCAGCACTCACCCCAGCGAGCACGAGCAGTACTTC.

This clonotype has ten or more counts. This chain joins TRBV19 and TRBJ2-1; D not resolved. The CDR3 length is 13 residues. The germline V gene has CDR1 LNHDA and CDR2 SQIVND (reference sequence). With 3 bases removed from V and 8 bases from J, the gap between germline ends came to 11 bases. Written as DNA, the CDR3 is TGTGCCAGTAGTATTGAGCGAGGCTATGAGCAGTTCTTC. Its translation is CASSIERGYEQFF.

This clonotype was recorded many times. The rearrangement joins TRBV10-3 to TRBJ1-2; 8 bases align to TRBD1. The CDR3 sequence is 13 residues long. The germline V gene encodes CDR1 ENHRY and CDR2 SYGVKD. V dropped 8 bases and J dropped 8; count of bases not matched to a gene: 10. The CDR3 region has the DNA TGTGCCATCGGTTCGGACAGGGCTCACGGCTACACCTTC. It encodes CAIGSDRAHGYTF.

This clonotype showed up many times. This chain links TRBV20-1 with TRBJ2-2; D is unresolved. The CDR3 contains 14 residues. In germline, CDR1 is DFQATT, CDR2 SNEGSKA (reference sequence). V lost 6 bases, J lost 4 bases, and 15 bases lay in between. This CDR3 is CSALSTVGTGELFF. CDR3 in DNA: TGCAGTGCCCTCAGTACCGTCGGCACCGGGGAGCTGTTTTTT.

This clonotype was detected many times. The chain has TRBV18 and TRBJ2-2, with D possibly TRBD2 on 5 matching bases. The germline V gene has CDR1 KGHSH and CDR2 LQKENI. V shed 1 base and J shed 4 bases, with 7 bases lying between them. The CDR3 has 14 amino acids. In DNA, the CDR3 is TGTGCCAGCTCACCACTAGCGAGCACCGGGGAGCTGTTTTTT. The encoded protein is CASSPLASTGELFF. The full variable domain, in which reference TRBV18 and TRBJ2-2 provide the parts outside the CDR3, is NAGVMQNPRHLVRRRGQEARLRCSPMKGHSHVYWYRQLPEEGLKFMVYLQKENIIDESGMPKERFSAEFPKEGPSILRIQQVVRGDSAAYFCASSPLASTGELFFGEGSRLTVL.